This T cell receptor (beta chain) was identified during a study of T cells in localized non-small cell lung cancer. J was trimmed by 7 bases and V by 5 bases; bases with no gene match: 7. The germline gives CDR1 SGHVS, CDR2 FNYEAQ. This CDR3 is 14 amino acids long. Findings and limits, study-wide: Of the tissues analyzed, uninvolved adjacent lung showed maximal T cell clonality, greater than tumor.

Repertoires were generated with immunoSEQ multiplex PCR, while TCRdb's copy carries only in-frame clones and drops some. The profile covers some 90,000 clones, with about 91% appearing a single time and around 15% taken by the ten largest. With respect to this clone: As yet, its antigen is unknown.

The rearrangement joins TRBV7-6 to TRBJ2-2, with 7 bases matching TRBD2. The sequencing used peripheral blood, collected before any cancer treatment. The receptor was derived from a man aged 35-69 years with stage I squamous cell lung carcinoma. The CDR3 coding sequence is TGTGCCAGCAGCATAACTAGCGCTAACGGGGAGCTGTTTTTT. Residues: CASSITSANGELFF.